Listed here are 30 T cell receptor beta chains from one sample, sequenced in a study of blood T cell repertoires in COVID-19. TCRdb's table, derived via immunoSEQ multiplex PCR, lists solely in-frame clones and lacks some. The data hold 350,000 or so clones, with around 80% observed a single time. The sample comprised peripheral blood. The receptors originated from a man under 40 with active or convalescent COVID-19.

This clone came up once. The rearrangement joins TRBV6-5 to TRBJ1-6; D is uncertain. This CDR3 region has 13 residues. CDR1 is MNHEY, CDR2 SVGAGI, per germline. Trimming stripped 8 bases from V and 10 bases from J, with 15 bases between. The CDR3 spells CASLRGKDSPLHF. In DNA, the CDR3 is TGTGCCAGCCTACGGGGTAAGGACTCACCCCTCCACTTT.

The chain is built from TRBV5-1 and TRBJ1-2; TRBD1 aligns across 7 bases. The CDR3 covers 14 residues. Germline-derived CDR1 and CDR2 are SGHRS and YFSETQ. The J segment lost 4 bases and the V segment lost 2 bases, leaving 5 bases of the junction unmatched. CDR3: CASSFDREVYGYTF. The DNA of the CDR3 is TGCGCCAGCAGCTTTGACAGGGAGGTCTATGGCTACACCTTC. The complete variable domain, with remaining parts taken from reference TRBV5-1 and TRBJ1-2, reads KAGVTQTPRYLIKTRGQQVTLSCSPISGHRSVSWYQQTPGQGLQFLFEYFSETQRNKGNFPGRFSGRQFSNSRSEMNVSTLELGDSALYLCASSFDREVYGYTFGSGTRLTVV.

This chain uses TRBV25-1 with TRBJ2-3; TRBD2 aligns across 9 bases. The CDR3 has 14 residues. Germline trimming cut 2 bases from V and 5 bases from J; bases unmatched to any gene: 2. Per the germline V gene, CDR1 is MGHDK and CDR2 is SYGVNS. CDR3 DNA sequence: TGTGCCAGCAGTGAAGCGGGGGGGATAGATACGCAGTATTTT. It translates to CASSEAGGIDTQYF. Supplemented by reference TRBV25-1 and TRBJ2-3, the full variable domain reads EADIYQTPRYLVIGTGKKITLECSQTMGHDKMYWYQQDPGMELHLIHYSYGVNSTEKGDLSSESTVSRIRTEHFPLTLESARPSHTSQYLCASSEAGGIDTQYFGPGTRLTVL.

The chain recombines TRBV7-8 with TRBJ2-5; D is unclear. The CDR3 contains 14 residues. V dropped 9 bases and J dropped 4 bases, with 18 bases sitting between them. Germline CDR1 reads SGHVS; CDR2 reads FQNEAQ. The CDR3 nucleotides read TGTGCCAGTGTCGCGGCCAATCCTCCAGAGACCCAGTACTTC. Protein: CASVAANPPETQYF.

This sequence joins TRBV24-1 and TRBJ1-4; possibly TRBD1 for D (5 bases). The germline V and J ends were trimmed by 2 bases and 8 bases, with 17 bases remaining between them. From germline, CDR1 is KGHDR and CDR2 SFDVKD. This CDR3 is 16 amino acids long. The DNA for the CDR3 is TGTGCCACCAGTGATTCCCAGGGCGGCGGGGAGGAAAAACTGTTTTTT. Translating it yields CATSDSQGGGEEKLFF.

This sequence joins TRBV3-1 (or the pseudogene TRBV3-2) and TRBJ1-2, with D unclear. Per germline, CDR1 LGHDT and CDR2 YNNKEL (reference sequence). Between the trimmed V and J ends, which lost 2 bases and 4 bases, there was a span of 11 bases. This CDR3 has 14 amino acids. The CDR3 sequence: CASSQSEIIYGYTF. CDR3 sequence (DNA): TGTGCCAGCAGCCAATCCGAGATAATCTATGGCTACACCTTC.

V and J are TRBV15 and TRBJ2-5; TRBD1 aligns across 11 bases. The CDR3 covers 16 residues. Germline values: CDR1 LNHNV, CDR2 YYDKDF (reference sequence). Trimming cost V 1 base and J 5 bases; bases outside gene matches: 6. CDR3 nucleotides: TGTGCCACCAGCAGAGGAGGGACAGGGGGGAGGGAGACCCAGTACTTC. Protein product: CATSRGGTGGRETQYF.

This clone was seen only a few times. The chain combines TRBV28 with TRBJ1-4; weak D call: TRBD1 (5 bases). Germline V gives CDR1 MDHEN, CDR2 SYDVKM. V lost 3 bases and J 6 bases, leaving 11 bases between the germline ends. The CDR3 has 14 residues. The CDR3 protein is CASSFRDQDEKLFF. The CDR3 DNA sequence: TGTGCCAGCAGTTTCAGGGATCAAGATGAAAAACTGTTTTTT.

The chain combines TRBV18 with TRBJ2-7; no firm D call. The CDR3 totals 14 residues. Between the trimmed V and J ends, which lost 3 bases and 2 bases, there was a span of 11 bases. Germline V gives CDR1 KGHSH, CDR2 LQKENI. CDR3 sequence reads: CASSPELAAYEQYF. Here the CDR3 DNA reads TGTGCCAGCTCACCTGAGTTAGCCGCCTACGAGCAGTACTTC.

The chain recombines TRBV6-6 with TRBJ2-5, with 7 bases aligning to TRBD1. The CDR3 runs 13 residues. With V trimmed by 6 bases and J by 5 bases, 6 bases remained unmatched. Per the germline V gene, CDR1 is MNHNY and CDR2 is SVGAGI (reference sequence). The CDR3 DNA reads TGTGCCAGCAGAGAACAGGGGATGGAGACCCAGTACTTC. Protein product: CASREQGMETQYF.

The chain joins TRBV5-1 to TRBJ1-2; D not resolved. Trimming shortened V by 4 bases and J by 2 bases, and 12 bases separated the two germline ends. This CDR3 has 14 amino acids. The V gene's germline CDR1 is SGHRS and CDR2 YFSETQ. CDR3 nucleotide sequence: TGCGCCAGCAGCCCCATAACAGAGAACTATGGCTACACCTTC. It is translated as CASSPITENYGYTF.

The rearrangement joins TRBV18 to TRBJ2-1, with 7 positions matching TRBD2. The ends lost 5 bases at V and 6 bases at J; junction bases unmatched: 7. Germline values: CDR1 KGHSH, CDR2 LQKENI. CDR3 length: 14 residues. The CDR3: CASSFGLDINEQFF. The CDR3 nucleotides are TGTGCCAGCTCATTCGGACTAGATATCAATGAGCAGTTCTTC.

The chain uses TRBV25-1 and TRBJ1-1; TRBD1 matches at 9 bases. Germline CDR1 MGHDK, CDR2 SYGVNS. The CDR3 is 14 residues long. With V trimmed by 7 bases and J by 2 bases, 5 bases remained unmatched. In nucleotides, the CDR3 is TGTGCCAGCACCCAGACAGGGGGAAACACTGAAGCTTTCTTT. Residues: CASTQTGGNTEAFF.

This chain uses TRBV4-3 with TRBJ1-2; 7 bases agree with TRBD1. Trimming cost V 3 bases and J 1 base; bases outside gene matches: 2. The CDR3 totals 14 residues. Germline assignment: CDR1 LGHNA and CDR2 YSLEER. CDR3 in amino acids: CASSQNRGNYGYTF. The CDR3 region has the DNA TGCGCCAGCAGCCAGAACAGGGGTAACTATGGCTACACCTTC.

V is TRBV7-9 and J is TRBJ2-7, with D possibly matching TRBD1 (5 bases). With 3 bases removed from V and 6 bases from J, the gap between germline ends came to 15 bases. The CDR3 length is 14 residues. CDR1 SEHNR and CDR2 FQNEAQ come from the germline V gene (reference sequence). CDR3 sequence: CASSFSIRQGEQYF. Here the CDR3 DNA reads TGTGCCAGCAGCTTCTCAATTAGGCAGGGCGAGCAGTACTTC.

The chain is built from TRBV7-9 and TRBJ1-2; maybe TRBD1 (6 bases). CDR1 SEHNR and CDR2 FQNEAQ come from the germline V gene (reference sequence). The V and J ends lost 5 bases and 8 bases respectively, with 15 bases between them. The length of the CDR3 is 13 residues. The CDR3 loop is CASSPAGVQGYTF. CDR3 in DNA: TGTGCCAGCAGCCCGGCAGGGGTTCAAGGCTACACCTTC.

This clone was seen just once. J is TRBJ2-1 and V is TRBV4-3; TRBD2 might be the D (5 bases). Per germline, CDR1 LGHNA and CDR2 YSLEER. V lost 1 base, J lost 2 bases, and 6 bases lay in between. The CDR3 extends over 14 amino acids. The CDR3 loop reads CASSQGTPYNEQFF. The CDR3 DNA reads as TGCGCCAGCAGCCAAGGGACTCCCTACAATGAGCAGTTCTTC.

This rearrangement joins TRBV6-2 or TRBV6-3 to TRBJ2-1, with TRBD2 matching over 12 bases. Germline lookup yields CDR1 MNHEY and CDR2 SVGEGT. The trim removed 0 bases at V and 7 bases at J, leaving 4 bases unmatched. The CDR3 covers 16 residues. CDR3 region: CASSYSTSGGRNEQFF. The DNA for the CDR3 is TGTGCCAGCAGTTACTCGACTAGCGGGGGAAGGAATGAGCAGTTCTTC.

This clone has just one count. The same CDR3 also results from other DNA sequences found in this sample. The chain is built from TRBV30 and TRBJ1-2; 7 bases align to TRBD1. Per germline, CDR1 GTSNPN and CDR2 SVGIG (reference sequence). CDR3 length equals 12 residues. V lost 4 bases to trimming and J lost 2 bases; unmatched junction nucleotides: 1. The DNA of the CDR3 is TGTGCCTGGACAGGGGGAAACTATGGCTACACCTTC. Protein sequence: CAWTGGNYGYTF.

The rearrangement uses TRBV7-8 and TRBJ1-6; unclear D gene. Per the germline V gene, CDR1 is SGHVS and CDR2 is FQNEAQ. V was trimmed by 1 base and J by 2 bases, leaving 9 bases between them. There are 16 residues in the CDR3. The CDR3, as DNA: TGTGCCAGCAGCTTAGACCGGGTTCCCTATAATTCACCCCTCCACTTT. Its translation is CASSLDRVPYNSPLHF.

The V gene is TRBV27, the J gene TRBJ2-1, with 8 bases lining up with TRBD2. CDR3 length: 15 residues. The germline V gene encodes CDR1 MNHEY and CDR2 SMNVEV (reference sequence). Trimming cost V 8 bases and J 7 bases; bases outside gene matches: 13. CDR3 protein: CASAILGGARNEQFF. The CDR3, as DNA: TGTGCCAGCGCCATTCTCGGGGGGGCGCGGAATGAGCAGTTCTTC.

The chain employs TRBV6-2 or TRBV6-3 and TRBJ2-1, with no clear D. CDR1 is MNHEY and CDR2 is SVGEGT in the germline V gene. Trimming stripped 0 bases from V and 11 bases from J, with 5 bases between. The CDR3 is 11 amino acids. CDR3 nucleotides: TGTGCCAGCAGTTACTCGACTCAGCAGTTCTTC. Its translation: CASSYSTQQFF.

This sequence joins TRBV5-1 and TRBJ1-2; D is uncertain. The CDR3 has 14 amino acids. CDR1 is SGHRS and CDR2 is YFSETQ in the germline V gene. Trimming pared 0 bases from V and 0 bases from J, leaving 6 bases between. CDR3 loop: CASSLAGANYGYTF. CDR3 in DNA: TGCGCCAGCAGCTTGGCCGGGGCTAACTATGGCTACACCTTC. Filled out from reference TRBV5-1 and TRBJ1-2, the complete variable domain reads KAGVTQTPRYLIKTRGQQVTLSCSPISGHRSVSWYQQTPGQGLQFLFEYFSETQRNKGNFPGRFSGRQFSNSRSEMNVSTLELGDSALYLCASSLAGANYGYTFGSGTRLTVV.

This chain uses TRBV6-5 with TRBJ1-2; D not certain. Trimming removed 7 bases from V and 3 bases from J, with 15 bases in between. The length of the CDR3 is 14 residues. Germline V gene lookup returns CDR1 MNHEY and CDR2 SVGAGI. The CDR3 region is CASNRGGFDYGYTF. The DNA for the CDR3 is TGTGCCAGCAATCGGGGAGGGTTCGACTATGGCTACACCTTC.

The V and J genes are TRBV28 and TRBJ2-7; 9 nucleotides line up with TRBD1. Unmatched junction bases numbered 5, after V lost 6 bases and J lost 5 bases. The CDR3 consists of 13 residues. Germline V gene sequence: CDR1 MDHEN, CDR2 SYDVKM. CDR3 amino acids: CASRVGQGDEQYF. The CDR3 nucleotides are TGTGCCAGCAGGGTGGGACAGGGAGACGAGCAGTACTTC. Supplemented by reference TRBV28 and TRBJ2-7, the full variable domain reads DVKVTQSSRYLVKRTGEKVFLECVQDMDHENMFWYRQDPGLGLRLIYFSYDVKMKEKGDIPEGYSVSREKKERFSLILESASTNQTSMYLCASRVGQGDEQYFGPGTRLTVT.

The CDR3 region is CASSITVYYGYTF. CDR3 coding DNA: TGTGCCAGTAGTATTACTGTTTACTATGGCTACACCTTC. V is TRBV19 and J is TRBJ1-2; D remains ambiguous. V was cut by 3 bases and J by 3 bases, with 8 bases left in between. The germline V gene has CDR1 LNHDA and CDR2 SQIVND (reference sequence). The CDR3 loop spans 13 amino acids.

The chain couples TRBV6-5 to TRBJ2-5; D may be TRBD1 (5 bases). Germline V gives CDR1 MNHEY, CDR2 SVGAGI. This CDR3 is built from 13 residues. V was trimmed by 7 bases and J by 5 bases, leaving 14 bases between them. The CDR3 protein is CASKITGRETQYF. CDR3 in DNA: TGTGCCAGCAAGATTACAGGACGGGAGACCCAGTACTTC.

The V and J genes are TRBV2 and TRBJ2-6; possible D gene TRBD2, 6 bases. The CDR3 totals 16 residues. V lost 1 base and J 4 bases, leaving 11 bases between the germline ends. Germline CDR1 and CDR2: SNHLY and FYNNEI. The DNA of the CDR3 is TGTGCCAGCAGTGAAGACGGAGGGGTCGGGGCCAACGTCCTGACTTTC. Its translation: CASSEDGGVGANVLTF.

The chain joins TRBV5-1 to TRBJ2-5; 7 bases match TRBD1. Germline CDR1 is SGHRS and CDR2 is YFSETQ. V lost 3 bases, J lost 2 bases, and 4 bases stayed unmatched. This CDR3 is 14 amino acids long. This CDR3 reads CASSSYRGQETQYF. CDR3 nucleotide sequence: TGCGCCAGCAGCTCATACAGGGGTCAAGAGACCCAGTACTTC.

A few counts support this clone. The chain uses TRBV7-2 and TRBJ1-2; D is perhaps TRBD1 (6 bases). Germline assignment: CDR1 SGHTA and CDR2 FQGNSA. The CDR3 totals 16 residues. The ends were cut back, 1 base at V and 4 bases at J, with 16 bases in the middle. This chain's CDR3 is CASSLEVGHSSYGYTF. The CDR3 DNA is TGTGCCAGCAGCTTAGAGGTGGGACACTCCTCCTATGGCTACACCTTC.